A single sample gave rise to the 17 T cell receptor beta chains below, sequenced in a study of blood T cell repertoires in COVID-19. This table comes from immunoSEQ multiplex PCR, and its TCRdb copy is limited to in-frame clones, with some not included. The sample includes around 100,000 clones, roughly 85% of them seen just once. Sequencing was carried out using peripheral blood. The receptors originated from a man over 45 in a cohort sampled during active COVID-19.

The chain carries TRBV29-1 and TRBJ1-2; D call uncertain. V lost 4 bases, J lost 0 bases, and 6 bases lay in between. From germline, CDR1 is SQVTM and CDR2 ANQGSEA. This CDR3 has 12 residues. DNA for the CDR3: TGCAGCGTTGCTCCGGCTAACTATGGCTACACCTTC. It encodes CSVAPANYGYTF. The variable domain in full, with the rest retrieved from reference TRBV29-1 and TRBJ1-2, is SAVISQKPSRDICQRGTSLTIQCQVDSQVTMMFWYRQQPGQSLTLIATANQGSEATYESGFVIDKFPISRPNLTFSTLTVSNMSPEDSSIYLCSVAPANYGYTFGSGTRLTVV.

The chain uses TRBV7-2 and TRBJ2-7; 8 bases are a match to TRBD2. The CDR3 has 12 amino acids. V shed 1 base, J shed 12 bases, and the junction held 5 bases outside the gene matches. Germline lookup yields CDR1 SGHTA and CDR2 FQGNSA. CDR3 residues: CASSLETGGRYF. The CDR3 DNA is TGTGCCAGCAGCTTAGAAACGGGGGGGCGGTACTTC.

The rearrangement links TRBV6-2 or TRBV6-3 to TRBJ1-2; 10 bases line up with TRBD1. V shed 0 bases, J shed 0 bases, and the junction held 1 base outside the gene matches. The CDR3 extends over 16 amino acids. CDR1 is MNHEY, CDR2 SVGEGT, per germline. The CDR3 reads CASSYSGTGANYGYTF. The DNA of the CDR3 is TGTGCCAGCAGTTACTCCGGGACAGGGGCTAACTATGGCTACACCTTC.

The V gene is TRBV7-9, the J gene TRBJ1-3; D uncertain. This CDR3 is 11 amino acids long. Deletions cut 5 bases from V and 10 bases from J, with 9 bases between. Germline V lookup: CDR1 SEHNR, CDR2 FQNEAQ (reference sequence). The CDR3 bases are TGTGCCAGCAGCCCACAGATAACCATATATTTT. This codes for CASSPQITIYF.

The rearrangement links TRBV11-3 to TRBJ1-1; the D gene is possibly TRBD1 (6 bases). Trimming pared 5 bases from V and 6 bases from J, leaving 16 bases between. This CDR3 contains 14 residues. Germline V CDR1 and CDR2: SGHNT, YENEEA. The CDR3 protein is CASSRQVGVAEAFF. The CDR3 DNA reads TGTGCCAGCAGCCGACAGGTCGGGGTTGCTGAAGCTTTCTTT.

The CDR3 nucleotides read TGTGCCAGCGCCGTTAGCGAGCAGTTCTTC. Its protein is CASAVSEQFF. The chain recombines TRBV6-5 with TRBJ2-1; no reliable D call. The CDR3 covers 10 residues. Germline lookup yields CDR1 MNHEY and CDR2 SVGAGI. With 8 bases removed from V and 10 bases from J, the gap between germline ends came to 9 bases.

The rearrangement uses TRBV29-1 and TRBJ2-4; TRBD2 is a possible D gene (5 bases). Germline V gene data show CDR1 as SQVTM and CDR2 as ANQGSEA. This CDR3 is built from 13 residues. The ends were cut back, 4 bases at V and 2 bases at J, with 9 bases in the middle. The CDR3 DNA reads TGCAGCGTTGTGCCGGGATCCAAAAACATTCAGTACTTC. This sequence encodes CSVVPGSKNIQYF. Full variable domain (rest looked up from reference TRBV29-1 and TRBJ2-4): SAVISQKPSRDICQRGTSLTIQCQVDSQVTMMFWYRQQPGQSLTLIATANQGSEATYESGFVIDKFPISRPNLTFSTLTVSNMSPEDSSIYLCSVVPGSKNIQYFGAGTRLSVL.

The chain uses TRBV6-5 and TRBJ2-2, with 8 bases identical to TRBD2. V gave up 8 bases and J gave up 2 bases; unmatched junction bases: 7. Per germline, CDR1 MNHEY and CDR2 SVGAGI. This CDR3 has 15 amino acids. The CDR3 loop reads CASYLSGGNTGELFF. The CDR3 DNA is TGTGCCAGCTATTTAAGCGGGGGCAACACCGGGGAGCTGTTTTTT.

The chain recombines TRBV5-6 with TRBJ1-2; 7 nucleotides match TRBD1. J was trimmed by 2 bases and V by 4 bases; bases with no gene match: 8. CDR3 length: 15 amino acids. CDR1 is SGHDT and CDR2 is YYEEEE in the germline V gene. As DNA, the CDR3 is TGTGCCAGCAGCCCAACAGGGGCTGGAAACTATGGCTACACCTTC. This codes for CASSPTGAGNYGYTF. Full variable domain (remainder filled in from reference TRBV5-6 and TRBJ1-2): DAGVTQSPTHLIKTRGQQVTLRCSPKSGHDTVSWYQQALGQGPQFIFQYYEEEERQRGNFPDRFSGHQFPNYSSELNVNALLLGDSALYLCASSPTGAGNYGYTFGSGTRLTVV.

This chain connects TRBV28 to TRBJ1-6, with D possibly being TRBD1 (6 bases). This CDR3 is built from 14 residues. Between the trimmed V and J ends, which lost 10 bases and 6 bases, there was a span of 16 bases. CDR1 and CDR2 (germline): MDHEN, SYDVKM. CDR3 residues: CAIQGSVGNSPLHF. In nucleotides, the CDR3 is TGTGCCATACAGGGAAGTGTGGGTAATTCACCCCTCCACTTT.

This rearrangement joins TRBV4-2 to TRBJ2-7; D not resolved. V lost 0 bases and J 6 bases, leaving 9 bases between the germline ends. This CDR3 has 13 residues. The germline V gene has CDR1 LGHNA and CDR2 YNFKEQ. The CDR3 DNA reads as TGTGCCAGCAGCCAAGATTGGCTTCGCGAGCAGTACTTC. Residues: CASSQDWLREQYF.

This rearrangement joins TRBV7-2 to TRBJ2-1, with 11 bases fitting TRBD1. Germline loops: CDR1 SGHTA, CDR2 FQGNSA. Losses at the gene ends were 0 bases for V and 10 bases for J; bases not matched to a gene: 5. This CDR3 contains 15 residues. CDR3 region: CASSLARTGGREQFF. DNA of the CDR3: TGTGCCAGCAGCTTAGCGAGGACAGGGGGCCGGGAGCAGTTCTTC.

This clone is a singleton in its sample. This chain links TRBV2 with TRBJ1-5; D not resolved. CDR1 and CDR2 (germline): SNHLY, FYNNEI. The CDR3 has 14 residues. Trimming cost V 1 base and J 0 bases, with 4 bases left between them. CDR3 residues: CASSEGASNQPQHF. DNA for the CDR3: TGTGCCAGCAGTGAAGGCGCTAGCAATCAGCCCCAGCATTTT.

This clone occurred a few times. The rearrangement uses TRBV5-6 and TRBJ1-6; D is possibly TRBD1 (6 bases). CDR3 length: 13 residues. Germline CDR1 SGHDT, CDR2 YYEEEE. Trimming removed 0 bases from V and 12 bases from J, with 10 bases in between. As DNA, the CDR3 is TGTGCCAGCAGCTTGGCCGCAGGGGTACCCCTCCACTTT. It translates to CASSLAAGVPLHF.

The CDR3 DNA follows: TGTGCCAGCGTCAAGCCCCCGGGACAAACCAATGAGCAGTTCTTC. It yields the protein CASVKPPGQTNEQFF. The rearrangement joins TRBV7-9 to TRBJ2-1; D is perhaps TRBD1 (6 bases). With 8 bases removed from V and 6 bases from J, the gap between germline ends came to 20 bases. Germline values: CDR1 SEHNR, CDR2 FQNEAQ (reference sequence). This CDR3 has 15 residues.

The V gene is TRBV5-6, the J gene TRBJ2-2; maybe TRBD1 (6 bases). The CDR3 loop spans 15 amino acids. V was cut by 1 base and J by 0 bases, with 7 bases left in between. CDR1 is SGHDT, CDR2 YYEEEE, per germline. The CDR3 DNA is TGTGCCAGCAGCTTGAGGGGGACGAACACCGGGGAGCTGTTTTTT. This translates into CASSLRGTNTGELFF.

The CDR3: CASRHGRGGDQETQYF. The CDR3, as DNA: TGTGCCAGCAGACATGGGAGGGGAGGGGACCAAGAGACCCAGTACTTC. J is TRBJ2-5 and V is TRBV7-2; 7 bases match TRBD2. Looked up from germline, CDR1 is SGHTA and CDR2 is FQGNSA. CDR3 length: 16 amino acids. After removal of 6 bases from V and 0 bases from J, the junction contained 10 bases not matched to a gene.